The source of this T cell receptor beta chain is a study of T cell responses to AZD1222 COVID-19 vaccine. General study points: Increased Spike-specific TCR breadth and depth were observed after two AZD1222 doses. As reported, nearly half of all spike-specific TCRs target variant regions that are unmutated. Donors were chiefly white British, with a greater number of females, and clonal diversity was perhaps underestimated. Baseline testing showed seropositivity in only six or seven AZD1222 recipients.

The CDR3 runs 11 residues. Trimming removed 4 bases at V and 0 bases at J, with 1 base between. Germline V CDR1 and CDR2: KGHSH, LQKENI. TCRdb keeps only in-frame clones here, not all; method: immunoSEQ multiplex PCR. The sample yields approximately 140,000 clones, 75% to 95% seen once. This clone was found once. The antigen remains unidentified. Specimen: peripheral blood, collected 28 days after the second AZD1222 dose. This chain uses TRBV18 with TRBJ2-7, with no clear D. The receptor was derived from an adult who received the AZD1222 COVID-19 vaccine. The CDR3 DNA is TGTGCCAGCTCACTCTCCTACGAGCAGTACTTC. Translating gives CASSLSYEQYF. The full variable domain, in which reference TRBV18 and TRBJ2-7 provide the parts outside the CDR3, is NAGVMQNPRHLVRRRGQEARLRCSPMKGHSHVYWYRQLPEEGLKFMVYLQKENIIDESGMPKERFSAEFPKEGPSILRIQQVVRGDSAAYFCASSLSYEQYFGPGTRLTVT.